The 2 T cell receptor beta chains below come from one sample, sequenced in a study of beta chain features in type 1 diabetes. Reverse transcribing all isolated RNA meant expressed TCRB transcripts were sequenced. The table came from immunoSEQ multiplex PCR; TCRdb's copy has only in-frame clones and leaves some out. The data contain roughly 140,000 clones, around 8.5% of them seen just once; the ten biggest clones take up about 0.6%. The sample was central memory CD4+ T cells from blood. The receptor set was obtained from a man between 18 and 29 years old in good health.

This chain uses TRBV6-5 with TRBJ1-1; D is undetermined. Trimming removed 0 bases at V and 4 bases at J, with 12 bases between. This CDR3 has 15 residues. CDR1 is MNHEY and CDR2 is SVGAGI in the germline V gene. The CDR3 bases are TGTGCCAGCAGTTACTCGTCGGGATTGGGCACTGAAGCTTTCTTT. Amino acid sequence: CASSYSSGLGTEAFF.

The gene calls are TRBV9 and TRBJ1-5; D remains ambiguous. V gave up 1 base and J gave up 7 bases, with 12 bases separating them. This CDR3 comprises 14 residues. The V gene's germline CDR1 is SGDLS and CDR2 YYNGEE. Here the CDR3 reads CASSVPCGNQPQHF. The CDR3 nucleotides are TGTGCCAGCAGCGTACCGTGCGGGAACCAGCCCCAGCATTTT. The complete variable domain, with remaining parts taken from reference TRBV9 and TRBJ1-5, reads DSGVTQTPKHLITATGQRVTLRCSPRSGDLSVYWYQQSLDQGLQFLIQYYNGEERAKGNILERFSAQQFPDLHSELNLSSLELGDSALYFCASSVPCGNQPQHFGDGTRLSIL.